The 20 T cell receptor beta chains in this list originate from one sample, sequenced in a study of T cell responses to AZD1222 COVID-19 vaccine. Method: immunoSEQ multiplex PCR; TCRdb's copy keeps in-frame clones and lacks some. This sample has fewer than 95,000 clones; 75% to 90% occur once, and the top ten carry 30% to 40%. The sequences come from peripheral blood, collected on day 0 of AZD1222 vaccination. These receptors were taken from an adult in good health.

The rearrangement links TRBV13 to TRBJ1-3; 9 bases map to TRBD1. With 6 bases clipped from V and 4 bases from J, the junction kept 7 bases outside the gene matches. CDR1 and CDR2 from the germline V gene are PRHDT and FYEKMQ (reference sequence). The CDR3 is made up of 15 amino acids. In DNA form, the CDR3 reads TGTGCCAGCAGTTCAAACAGGGGGCGAGGAAACACCATATATTTT. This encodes CASSSNRGRGNTIYF.

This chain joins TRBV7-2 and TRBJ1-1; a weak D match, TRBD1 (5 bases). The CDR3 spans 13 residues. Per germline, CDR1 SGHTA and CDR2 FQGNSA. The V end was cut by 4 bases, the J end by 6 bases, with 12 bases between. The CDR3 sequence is CASSSRQLAEAFF. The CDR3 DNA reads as TGTGCCAGCAGCTCGAGACAGTTGGCTGAAGCTTTCTTT.

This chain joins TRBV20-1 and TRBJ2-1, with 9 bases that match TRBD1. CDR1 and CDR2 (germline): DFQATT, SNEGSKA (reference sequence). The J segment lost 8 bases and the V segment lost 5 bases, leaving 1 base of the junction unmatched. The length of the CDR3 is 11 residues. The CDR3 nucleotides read TGCAGTGCTGGGGACAGGGATGAGCAGTTCTTC. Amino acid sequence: CSAGDRDEQFF.

CDR3 sequence reads: CASSSTGTEYF. The DNA for the CDR3 is TGTGCCAGCAGTTCAACGGGAACGGAGTACTTC. This chain connects TRBV28 to TRBJ2-7; the D gene is possibly TRBD2 (5 bases). Germline V CDR1 and CDR2: MDHEN, SYDVKM. The CDR3 length is 11 residues. The V end was cut by 4 bases, the J end by 11 bases, with 12 bases between.

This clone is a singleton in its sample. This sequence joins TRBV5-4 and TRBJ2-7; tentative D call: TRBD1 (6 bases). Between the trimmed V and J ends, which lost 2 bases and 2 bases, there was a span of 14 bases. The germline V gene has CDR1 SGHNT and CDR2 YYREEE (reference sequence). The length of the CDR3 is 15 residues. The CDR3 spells CASSFQTGHTYEQYF. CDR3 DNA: TGTGCCAGCAGCTTCCAGACAGGCCATACCTACGAGCAGTACTTC.

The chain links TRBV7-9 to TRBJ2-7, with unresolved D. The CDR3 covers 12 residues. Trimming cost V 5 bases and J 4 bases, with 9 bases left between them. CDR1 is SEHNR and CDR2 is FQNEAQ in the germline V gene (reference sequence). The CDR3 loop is CASSPEGYEQYF. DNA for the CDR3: TGTGCCAGCAGCCCAGAAGGGTACGAGCAGTACTTC.

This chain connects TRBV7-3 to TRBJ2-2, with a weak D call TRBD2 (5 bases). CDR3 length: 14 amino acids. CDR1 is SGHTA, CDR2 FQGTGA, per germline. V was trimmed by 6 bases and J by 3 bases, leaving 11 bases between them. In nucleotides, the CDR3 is TGTGCCAGCAGTACGGGGTCCGACACCGGGGAGCTGTTTTTT. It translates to CASSTGSDTGELFF.

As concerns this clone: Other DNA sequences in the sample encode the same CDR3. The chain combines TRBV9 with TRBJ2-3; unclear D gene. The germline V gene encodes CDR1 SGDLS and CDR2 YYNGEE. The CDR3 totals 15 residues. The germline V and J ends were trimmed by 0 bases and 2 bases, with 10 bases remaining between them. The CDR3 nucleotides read TGTGCCAGCAGCGTAGGTGCTACTGCCACAGATACGCAGTATTTT. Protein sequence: CASSVGATATDTQYF.

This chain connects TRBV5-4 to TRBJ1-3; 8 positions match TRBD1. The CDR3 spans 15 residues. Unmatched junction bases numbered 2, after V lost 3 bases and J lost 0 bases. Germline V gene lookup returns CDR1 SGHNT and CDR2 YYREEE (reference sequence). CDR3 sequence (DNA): TGTGCCAGCAGCTGGGACAGGAACTCTGGAAACACCATATATTTT. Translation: CASSWDRNSGNTIYF.

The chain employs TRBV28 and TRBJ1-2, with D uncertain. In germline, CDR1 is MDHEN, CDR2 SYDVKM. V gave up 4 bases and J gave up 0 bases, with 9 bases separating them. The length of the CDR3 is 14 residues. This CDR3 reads CASSSPAANYGYTF. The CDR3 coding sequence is TGTGCCAGCAGTTCCCCGGCAGCTAACTATGGCTACACCTTC.

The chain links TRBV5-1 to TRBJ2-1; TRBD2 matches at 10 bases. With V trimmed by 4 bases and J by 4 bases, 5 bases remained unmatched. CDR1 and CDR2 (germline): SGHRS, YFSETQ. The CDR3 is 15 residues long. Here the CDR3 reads CASSVTSGLYNEQFF. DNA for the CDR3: TGCGCCAGCAGCGTGACTAGCGGGTTATACAATGAGCAGTTCTTC.

This CDR3 is CAIGGGASTNEKLFF. In DNA form, the CDR3 reads TGTGCCATCGGAGGGGGGGCGTCAACTAATGAAAAACTGTTTTTT. This sequence joins TRBV10-3 and TRBJ1-4; D might be TRBD1 (6 bases). V shed 8 bases and J shed 0 bases, with 13 bases lying between them. The CDR3 loop spans 15 amino acids. CDR1 is ENHRY, CDR2 SYGVKD, per germline.

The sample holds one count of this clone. Written as DNA, the CDR3 is TGTGCCAGCAGTTACAGGGGAGTTTACAATGAGCAGTTCTTC. Translating gives CASSYRGVYNEQFF. The rearrangement uses TRBV6-5 and TRBJ2-1; the D call may be TRBD1 or TRBD2 (5 bases each). The CDR3 extends over 14 amino acids. V dropped 2 bases and J dropped 4 bases, with 9 bases sitting between them. Germline V gene data show CDR1 as MNHEY and CDR2 as SVGAGI.

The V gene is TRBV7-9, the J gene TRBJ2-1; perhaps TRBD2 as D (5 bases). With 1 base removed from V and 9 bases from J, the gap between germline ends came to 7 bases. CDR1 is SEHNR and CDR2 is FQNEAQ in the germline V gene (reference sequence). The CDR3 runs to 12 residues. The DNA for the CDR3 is TGTGCCAGCAGCTTAGGGGCGGGTGAGCAGTTCTTC. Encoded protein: CASSLGAGEQFF.

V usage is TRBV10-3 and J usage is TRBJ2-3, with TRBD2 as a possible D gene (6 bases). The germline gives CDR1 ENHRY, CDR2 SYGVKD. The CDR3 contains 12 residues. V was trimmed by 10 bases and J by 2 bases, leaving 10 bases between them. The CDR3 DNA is TGTGCCACATGGGACTCCACAGATACGCAGTATTTT. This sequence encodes CATWDSTDTQYF.

CDR3 sequence reads: CASNAGGTTEAFF. CDR3 DNA: TGCGCCAGCAACGCGGGGGGGACGACTGAAGCTTTCTTT. J is TRBJ1-1 and V is TRBV5-1; tentative D call: TRBD1 (5 bases). Trimming removed 6 bases at V and 5 bases at J, with 14 bases between. This CDR3 has 13 residues. Per germline, CDR1 SGHRS and CDR2 YFSETQ.

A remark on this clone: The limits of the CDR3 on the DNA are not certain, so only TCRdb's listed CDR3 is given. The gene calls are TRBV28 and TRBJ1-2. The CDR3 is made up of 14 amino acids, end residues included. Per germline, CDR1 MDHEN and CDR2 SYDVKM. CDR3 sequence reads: CASSLGFGSGGYTF.

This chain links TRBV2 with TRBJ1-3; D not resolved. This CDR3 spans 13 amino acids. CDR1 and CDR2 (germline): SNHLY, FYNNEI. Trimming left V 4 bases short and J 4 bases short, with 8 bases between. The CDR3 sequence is CASSGTDGNTIYF. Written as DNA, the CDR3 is TGTGCCAGCAGTGGGACGGACGGAAACACCATATATTTT.

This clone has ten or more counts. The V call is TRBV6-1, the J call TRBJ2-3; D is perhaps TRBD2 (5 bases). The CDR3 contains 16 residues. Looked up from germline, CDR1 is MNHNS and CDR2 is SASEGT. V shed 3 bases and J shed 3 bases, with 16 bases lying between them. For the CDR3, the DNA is TGTGCCAGCAGTGAGACTATTATGGGTCATACAGATACGCAGTATTTT. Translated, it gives CASSETIMGHTDTQYF.

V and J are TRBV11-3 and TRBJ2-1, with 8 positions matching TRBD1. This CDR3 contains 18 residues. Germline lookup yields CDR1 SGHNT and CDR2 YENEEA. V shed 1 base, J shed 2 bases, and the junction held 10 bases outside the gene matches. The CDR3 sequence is CASSLGVAGQGTYNEQFF. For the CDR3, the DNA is TGTGCCAGCAGCTTAGGAGTGGCTGGACAGGGCACCTACAATGAGCAGTTCTTC.